A selection of T cell receptor beta chains follows, all from one sample in a study of neoadjuvant anti-PD-1 for oral cavity cancer. Only in-frame clones appear in the TCRdb table, and some are missing; sequencing was by immunoSEQ multiplex PCR. The data hold more than 11,000 clones, with 76% observed a single time. The sample here was PBMCs, taken after nivolumab (anti-PD-1) treatment. These TCRs come from a person aged 35-80 years with oral cavity squamous cell carcinoma. Both conserved end residues are part of each CDR3. D genes are given only for firm matches.

17	.	TRBV7-9	TRBJ2-6	CASSLEGRLSGANVLTF
15	.	TRBV6-1	TRBJ2-4	CASGLSDRRGSIQYF
14	TRBD2	TRBV2	TRBJ2-1	CASSAGGPGYEQFF
14	TRBD1	TRBV6-4	TRBJ2-7	CASSEKTGPYEQYF
15	.	TRBV6-1	TRBJ1-5	CASSDVWRAPQPQHF
15	.	TRBV4-1	TRBJ2-2	CASSQVSSGTGELFF
17	TRBD2	TRBV5-4	TRBJ2-3	CASSSPASGVFGGTQYF
15	.	TRBV11-2	TRBJ2-5	CASSLGGRRQETQYF
15	TRBD2	TRBV7-9	TRBJ2-5	CASSLSELAGETQYF
17	TRBD1	TRBV5-1	TRBJ2-7	CASSLPRNRGSSYEQYF
15	.	TRBV28	TRBJ1-2	CASRLPPPGHYGYTF
15	TRBD2	TRBV6-6	TRBJ2-3	CASSYPAGGGDTQYF
14	.	TRBV7-8	TRBJ1-2	CASSLGLRLEGYTF
15	.	TRBV9	TRBJ1-5	CASSAWDAWNQPQHF